This TCR beta chain stems from a study of T cell repertoires in cytomegalovirus infection. Trimming cost V 6 bases and J 6 bases, with 14 bases left between them. Germline V CDR1 and CDR2: SGHTA, FQGNSA. This CDR3 comprises 13 residues. This clonotype was observed many times. TCRdb re-called the reads with MiXCR, one entry per CDR3 protein. The table shows around 260,000 distinct CDR3 sequences, with about 26% occurring only once. The material sequenced was PBMCs. This receptor was identified in a human donor in good health (CMV status not recorded). Some clones in this sample may be carry-over from other donors' samples. The chain couples TRBV7-2 to TRBJ1-1; D is undetermined. The CDR3: CASSPRRSPEAFF. The CDR3, as DNA: TGTGCCAGCAGTCCCCGGAGGTCCCCTGAAGCTTTCTTT.